This record concerns one T cell receptor beta chain sequence. This clonotype was detected many times. What antigen it recognizes has not been identified. The record has no base qualities; no much larger clone is one base away. Ficoll-Paque density gradient centrifugation was used to isolate PBMCs. The data originate from a study of T-cell memory formation after mild COVID-19 (dated by TCRdb to the early 2020s). General notes on the study: TCR sequence clusters from the two donors were largely donor specific. Two young, previously healthy adult volunteers made up the cohort, one male and one female. In two donors, T-cell clones that expanded and contracted after mild COVID-19 were followed by sequencing TCRalpha and TCRbeta repertoires longitudinally.

The germline V gene gives CDR1 as SGHRS and CDR2 as YFSETQ. Relative to germline, V is 0 bases shorter and J is 0 bases shorter, with 7 bases between their ends. CDR3 length: 15 amino acids, cysteine to phenylalanine. Of all the DNA, just the CDR3 is kept, 45 bases in frame from base 1. Findings and caveats that apply to the study as a whole: Clones contracting from day 15 to 85 had balanced CD4/CD8 phenotypes, while a second wave expanding from day 15 to 37 was biased towards CD4+. Contracting CD4+ clones turned up mainly in the CM and EM memory subsets, whereas EMRA was where CD8+ clones were enriched. Some responding clones were detected in pre-infection memory, which suggested that pre-existing cross-reactive memory T cells had joined the SARS-CoV-2 response. SARS-CoV-2 specificity was not confirmed for the second-wave clones peaking on day 37. The study covered only a couple of mild cases, and larger cohorts including severe cases with pre-infection samples were considered necessary.

Sequencing was performed on an Illumina NovaSeq 6000. TCRalpha and TCRbeta cDNA libraries were constructed by 5'RACE with constant-segment primers, with sample barcodes and unique molecular identifiers being introduced. RNA was extracted from every sample with Trizol reagent. The libraries were amplified in two PCR steps, and the second step added a second sample barcode and Illumina TruSeq adapters. Libraries were sequenced on an Illumina NovaSeq with 2 x 150 bp paired-end reads. The published analysis was carried out like this. The reads were demultiplexed and collapsed into UMI-guided consensus sequences using migec v1.2.7. Using mixcr v2.1.11, UMI consensuses were aligned to TRA and TRB V and J templates and then assembled into clonotypes. A clonotype was counted as expanded or contracted only when both edgeR and NoisET called the clonotype significant, with the noise models trained on biological replicates. For edgeR calls, a false discovery rate-adjusted p below 0.01 and a log2 fold-change threshold of 1 were applied. PCA with hierarchical clustering of max-normalized trajectories of the 1000 most abundant clonotypes was used as exploratory dynamics analysis. Each responding clone was given a CD4 or CD8 phenotype based on the CD4+ and CD8+ repertoires, which had been sequenced separately. Clones were called with MiXCR by TCRdb after fastp trimmed the public reads at Q25, and only in-frame beta chains were retained. Rows with one shared CDR3 protein collapse into an entry with the most common genes and DNA. These V and J calls rely on TCRdb rather than the paper's analysis. This sample lists about 270,000 distinct CDR3 sequences; about 16% were detected once. About 23% of the sample belongs to the ten largest clones.

This TCR derives from a man in his late teens or twenties who had mild COVID-19 (a few samples of this study predate the infection). The sample titles of this study are shuffled in the database, so cell type and time point are left out; the donor was told from shared clones. Sequenced material: PBMCs or a T cell subset sorted from them (not recorded which). In this chain, TRBV5-1 is recombined with TRBJ2-1; the D gene lacks a confident call. The sequenced DNA is TGCGCCAGCAGCTTGGTCGGACGCTCCTACAATGAGCAGTTCTTC. Translated, it reads CASSLVGRSYNEQFF. When the CDR3 is completed using the reference TRBV5-1 and TRBJ2-1 genes on either side, the full variable domain is KAGVTQTPRYLIKTRGQQVTLSCSPISGHRSVSWYQQTPGQGLQFLFEYFSETQRNKGNFPGRFSGRQFSNSRSEMNVSTLELGDSALYLCASSLVGRSYNEQFFGPGTRLTVL.